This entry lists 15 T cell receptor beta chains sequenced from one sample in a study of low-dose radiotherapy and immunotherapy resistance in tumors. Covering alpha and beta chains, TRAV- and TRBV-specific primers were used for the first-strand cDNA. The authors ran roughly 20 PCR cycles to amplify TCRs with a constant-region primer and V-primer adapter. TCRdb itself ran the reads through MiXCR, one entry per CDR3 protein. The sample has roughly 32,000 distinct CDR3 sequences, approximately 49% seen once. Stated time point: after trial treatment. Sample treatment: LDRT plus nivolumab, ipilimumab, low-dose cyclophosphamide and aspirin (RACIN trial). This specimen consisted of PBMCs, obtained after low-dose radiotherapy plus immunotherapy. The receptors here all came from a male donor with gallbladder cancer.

The CDR3 bases are TGCGCCAGCAGTCGGGGGAAGGGGAAAGGGCAGTACTTC. Its protein is CASSRGKGKGQYF. The gene calls are TRBV23-1 and TRBJ2-7; D tentatively fits TRBD1 or TRBD2 (5 bases each). TRBV23-1 is an open reading frame whose function is uncertain. V was pared by 4 bases and J by 9 bases, with 16 bases between. There are 13 residues in the CDR3.

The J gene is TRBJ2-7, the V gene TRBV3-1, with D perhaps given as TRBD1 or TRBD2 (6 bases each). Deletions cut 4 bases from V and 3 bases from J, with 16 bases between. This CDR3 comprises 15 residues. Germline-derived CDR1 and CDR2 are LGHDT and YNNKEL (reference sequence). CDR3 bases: TGTGCCAGCAGCCGGGTCGGGGGCACGATCTACGAGCAGTACTTC. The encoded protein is CASSRVGGTIYEQYF.

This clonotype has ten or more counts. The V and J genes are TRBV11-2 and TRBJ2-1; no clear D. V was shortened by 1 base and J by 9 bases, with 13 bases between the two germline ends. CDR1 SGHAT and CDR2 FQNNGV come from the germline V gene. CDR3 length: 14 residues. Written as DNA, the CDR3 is TGTGCCAGCAGCTTAGTCGCGGCCCAACTTGAGCAGTTCTTC. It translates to CASSLVAAQLEQFF.

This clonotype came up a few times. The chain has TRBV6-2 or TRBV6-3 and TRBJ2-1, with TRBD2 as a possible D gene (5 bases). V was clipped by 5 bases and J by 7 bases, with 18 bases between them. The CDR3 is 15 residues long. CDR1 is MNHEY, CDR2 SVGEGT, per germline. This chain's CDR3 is CASSTGIPMGNEQFF. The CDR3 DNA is TGTGCCAGCAGTACCGGGATCCCAATGGGGAATGAGCAGTTCTTC.

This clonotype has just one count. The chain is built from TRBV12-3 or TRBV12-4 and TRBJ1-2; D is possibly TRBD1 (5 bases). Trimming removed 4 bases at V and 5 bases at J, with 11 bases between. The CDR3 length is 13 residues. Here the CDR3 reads CASSYRGDYGYTF. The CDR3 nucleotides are TGTGCCAGCAGTTATAGGGGCGATTATGGCTACACCTTC.

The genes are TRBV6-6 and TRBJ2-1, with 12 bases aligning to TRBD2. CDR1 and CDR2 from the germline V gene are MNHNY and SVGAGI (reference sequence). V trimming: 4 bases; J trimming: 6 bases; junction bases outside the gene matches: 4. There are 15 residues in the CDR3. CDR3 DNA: TGTGCCAGCAGTTCACTAGCGGGAGGCCCCAATGAGCAGTTCTTC. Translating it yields CASSSLAGGPNEQFF.

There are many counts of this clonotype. The CDR3 DNA reads TGCAGCGTTGAAGATAATCAGGTCTCCTACGAGCAGTACTTC. Protein: CSVEDNQVSYEQYF. The rearrangement links TRBV29-1 to TRBJ2-7; no definite D call. CDR1 and CDR2 (germline): SQVTM, ANQGSEA. V was trimmed by 0 bases and J by 0 bases, leaving 9 bases between them. The CDR3 contains 14 residues.

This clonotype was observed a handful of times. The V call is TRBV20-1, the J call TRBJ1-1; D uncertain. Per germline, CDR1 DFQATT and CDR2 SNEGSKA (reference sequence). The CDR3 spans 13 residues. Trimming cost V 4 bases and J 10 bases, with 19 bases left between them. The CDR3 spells CSATNQGSAAAFF. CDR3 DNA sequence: TGCAGTGCTACCAACCAAGGCAGTGCAGCAGCTTTCTTT.

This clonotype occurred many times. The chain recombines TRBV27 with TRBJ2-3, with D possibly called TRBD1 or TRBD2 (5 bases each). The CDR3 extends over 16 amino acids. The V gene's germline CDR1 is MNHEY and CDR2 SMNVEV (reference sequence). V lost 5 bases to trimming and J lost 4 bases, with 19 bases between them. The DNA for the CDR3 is TGTGCCAGCAGTCAACCGGGACCCAAGGAATCAGATACGCAGTATTTT. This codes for CASSQPGPKESDTQYF.

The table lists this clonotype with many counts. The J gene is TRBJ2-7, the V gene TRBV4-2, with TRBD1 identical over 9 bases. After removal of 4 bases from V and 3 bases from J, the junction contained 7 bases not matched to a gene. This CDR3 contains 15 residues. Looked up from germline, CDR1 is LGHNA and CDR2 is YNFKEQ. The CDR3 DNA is TGTGCCAGCAGCCTCCGGGACAGGGAGGGCTACGAGCAGTACTTC. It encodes CASSLRDREGYEQYF.

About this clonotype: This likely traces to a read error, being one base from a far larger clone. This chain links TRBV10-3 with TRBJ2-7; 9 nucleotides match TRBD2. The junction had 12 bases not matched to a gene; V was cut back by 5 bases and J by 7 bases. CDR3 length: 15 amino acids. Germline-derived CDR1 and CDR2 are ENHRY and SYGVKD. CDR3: CAISLAGVSYNEQYF. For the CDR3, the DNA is TGTGCCATCAGTTTAGCGGGAGTATCCTACAATGAGCAGTACTTC.

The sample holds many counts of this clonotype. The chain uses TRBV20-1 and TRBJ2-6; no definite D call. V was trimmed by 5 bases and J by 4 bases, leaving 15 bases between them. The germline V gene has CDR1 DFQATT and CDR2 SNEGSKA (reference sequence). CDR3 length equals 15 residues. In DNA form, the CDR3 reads TGCAGTGCTCCCGCCCAAGGGTCAGGGGCCAACGTCCTGACTTTC. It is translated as CSAPAQGSGANVLTF.

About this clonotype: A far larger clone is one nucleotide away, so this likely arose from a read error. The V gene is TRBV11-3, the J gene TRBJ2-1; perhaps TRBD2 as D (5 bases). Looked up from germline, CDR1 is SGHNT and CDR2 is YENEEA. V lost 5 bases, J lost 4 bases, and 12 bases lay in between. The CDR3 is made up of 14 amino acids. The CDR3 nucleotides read TGTGCCAGCAGCAGAGAGGGCCCTTACAATGAGCAGTTCTTC. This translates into CASSREGPYNEQFF.

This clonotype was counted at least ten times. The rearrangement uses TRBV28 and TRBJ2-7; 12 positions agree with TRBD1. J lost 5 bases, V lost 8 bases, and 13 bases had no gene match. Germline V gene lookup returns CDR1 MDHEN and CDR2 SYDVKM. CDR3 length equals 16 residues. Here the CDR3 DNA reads TGTGCCAGCGGGTGGGGTTCCGGGACAGGGGGCGACGAGCAGTACTTC. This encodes CASGWGSGTGGDEQYF.

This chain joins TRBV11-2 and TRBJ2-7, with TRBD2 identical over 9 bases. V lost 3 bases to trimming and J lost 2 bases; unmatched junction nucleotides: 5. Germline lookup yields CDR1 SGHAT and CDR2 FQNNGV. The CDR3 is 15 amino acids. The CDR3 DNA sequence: TGTGCCAGCAGCTTTGGGGCTAGCGGGACCTACGAGCAGTACTTC. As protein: CASSFGASGTYEQYF.